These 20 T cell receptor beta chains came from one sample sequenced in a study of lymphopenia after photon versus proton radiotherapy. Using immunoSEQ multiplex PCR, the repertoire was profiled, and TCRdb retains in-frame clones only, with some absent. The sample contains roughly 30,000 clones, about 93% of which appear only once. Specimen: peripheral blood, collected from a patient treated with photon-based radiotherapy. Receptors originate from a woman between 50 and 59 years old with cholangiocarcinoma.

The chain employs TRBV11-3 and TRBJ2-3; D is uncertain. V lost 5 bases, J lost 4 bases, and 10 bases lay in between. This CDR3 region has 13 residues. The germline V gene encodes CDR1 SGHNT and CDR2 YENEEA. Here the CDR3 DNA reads TGTGCCAGCAGCATCACGGCGTCAGATACGCAGTATTTT. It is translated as CASSITASDTQYF.

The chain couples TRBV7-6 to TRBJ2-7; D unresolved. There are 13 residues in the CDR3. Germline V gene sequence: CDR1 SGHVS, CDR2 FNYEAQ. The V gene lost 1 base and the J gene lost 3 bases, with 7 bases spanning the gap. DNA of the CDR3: TGTGCCAGCAGCTTAGGAGCCCACTACGAGCAGTACTTC. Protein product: CASSLGAHYEQYF.

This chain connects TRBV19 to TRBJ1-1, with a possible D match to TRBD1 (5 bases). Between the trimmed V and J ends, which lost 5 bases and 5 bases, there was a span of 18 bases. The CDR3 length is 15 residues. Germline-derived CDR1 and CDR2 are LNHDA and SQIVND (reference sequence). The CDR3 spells CASSSAGLPGTEAFF. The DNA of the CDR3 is TGTGCCAGTAGTTCGGCGGGACTCCCGGGTACTGAAGCTTTCTTT.

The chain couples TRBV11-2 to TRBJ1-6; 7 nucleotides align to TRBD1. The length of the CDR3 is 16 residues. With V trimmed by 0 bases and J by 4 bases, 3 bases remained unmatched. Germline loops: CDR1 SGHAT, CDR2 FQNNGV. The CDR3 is CASSLEGTAYNSPLHF. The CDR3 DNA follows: TGTGCCAGCAGCTTAGAAGGGACAGCGTATAATTCACCCCTCCACTTT.

The CDR3: CARGGGSNYGYTF. CDR3 nucleotide sequence: TGTGCCAGGGGGGGAGGGTCTAACTATGGCTACACCTTC. The V gene is TRBV6-5, the J gene TRBJ1-2; maybe TRBD1 (5 bases). The V end was cut by 9 bases, the J end by 0 bases, with 11 bases between. CDR3 size: 13 residues. Germline values: CDR1 MNHEY, CDR2 SVGAGI.

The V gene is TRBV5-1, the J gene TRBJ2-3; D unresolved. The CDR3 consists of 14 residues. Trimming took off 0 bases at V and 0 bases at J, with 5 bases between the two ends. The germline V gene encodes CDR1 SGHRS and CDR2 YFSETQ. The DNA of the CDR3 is TGCGCCAGCAGCTTGGACGGGAGCACAGATACGCAGTATTTT. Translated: CASSLDGSTDTQYF.

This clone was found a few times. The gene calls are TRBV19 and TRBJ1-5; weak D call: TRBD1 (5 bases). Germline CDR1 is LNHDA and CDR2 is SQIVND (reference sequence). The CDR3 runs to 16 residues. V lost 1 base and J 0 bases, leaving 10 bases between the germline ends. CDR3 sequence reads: CASSIGGSYSNQPQHF. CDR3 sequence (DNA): TGTGCCAGTAGTATAGGGGGCAGTTATAGCAATCAGCCCCAGCATTTT.

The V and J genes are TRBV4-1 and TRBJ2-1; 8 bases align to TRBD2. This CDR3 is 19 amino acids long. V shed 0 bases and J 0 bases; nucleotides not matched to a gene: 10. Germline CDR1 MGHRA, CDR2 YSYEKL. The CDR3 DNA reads TGCGCCAGCAGCCAAGAAGGACTAGCCCCCTCCGGCTCCTACAATGAGCAGTTCTTC. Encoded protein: CASSQEGLAPSGSYNEQFF.

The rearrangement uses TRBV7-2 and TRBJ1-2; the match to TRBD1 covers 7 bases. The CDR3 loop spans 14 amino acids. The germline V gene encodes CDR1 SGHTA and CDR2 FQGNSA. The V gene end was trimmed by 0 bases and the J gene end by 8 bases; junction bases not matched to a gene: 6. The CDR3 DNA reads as TGTGCCAGCAGCTTAGCGGAGGGGGCAGGGGGCTACACCTTC. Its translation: CASSLAEGAGGYTF. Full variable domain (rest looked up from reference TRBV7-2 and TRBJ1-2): GAGVSQSPSNKVTEKGKDVELRCDPISGHTALYWYRQSLGQGLEFLIYFQGNSAPDKSGLPSDRFSAERTGGSVSTLTIQRTQQEDSAVYLCASSLAEGAGGYTFGSGTRLTVV.

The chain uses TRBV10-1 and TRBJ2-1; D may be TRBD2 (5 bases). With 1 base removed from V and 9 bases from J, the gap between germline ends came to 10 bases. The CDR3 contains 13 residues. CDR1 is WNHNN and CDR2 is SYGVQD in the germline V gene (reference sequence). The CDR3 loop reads CASSEYRESEQFF. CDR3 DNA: TGCGCCAGCAGTGAGTATCGGGAAAGTGAGCAGTTCTTC.

The CDR3 nucleotides are TGTGCCATCAGTGAAAGACACGGTGGGAGGGCTAATGAAAAACTGTTTTTT. This codes for CAISERHGGRANEKLFF. The chain carries TRBV10-3 and TRBJ1-4; no clear D gene. The germline V gene has CDR1 ENHRY and CDR2 SYGVKD. CDR3 length equals 17 residues. V lost 3 bases, J lost 3 bases, and 17 bases lay in between.

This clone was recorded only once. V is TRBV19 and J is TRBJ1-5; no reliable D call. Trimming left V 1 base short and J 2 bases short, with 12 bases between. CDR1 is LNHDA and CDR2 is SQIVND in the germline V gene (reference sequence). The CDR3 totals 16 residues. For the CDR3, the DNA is TGTGCCAGTAGTATAGCTAGGCTACCTGGCAATCAGCCCCAGCATTTT. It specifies CASSIARLPGNQPQHF.

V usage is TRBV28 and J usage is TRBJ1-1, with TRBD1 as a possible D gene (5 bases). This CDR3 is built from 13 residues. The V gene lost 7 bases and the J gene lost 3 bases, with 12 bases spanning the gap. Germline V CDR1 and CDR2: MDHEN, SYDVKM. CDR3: CASMRGGDTEAFF. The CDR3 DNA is TGTGCCAGCATGAGGGGTGGGGACACTGAAGCTTTCTTT.

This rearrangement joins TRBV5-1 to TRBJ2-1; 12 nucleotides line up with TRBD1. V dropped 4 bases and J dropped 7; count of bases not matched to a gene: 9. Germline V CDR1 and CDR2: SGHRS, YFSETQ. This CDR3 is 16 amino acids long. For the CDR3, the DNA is TGCGCCAGCAGCGAAACGCCGGGACAGGGGGCGAATGAGCAGTTCTTC. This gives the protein CASSETPGQGANEQFF.

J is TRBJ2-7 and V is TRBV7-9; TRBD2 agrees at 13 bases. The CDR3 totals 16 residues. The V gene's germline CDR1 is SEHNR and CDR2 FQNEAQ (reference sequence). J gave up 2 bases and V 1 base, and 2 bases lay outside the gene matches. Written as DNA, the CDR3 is TGTGCCAGCAGCTTAGGTACTAGCGGGGGGGCCTACGAGCAGTACTTC. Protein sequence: CASSLGTSGGAYEQYF.

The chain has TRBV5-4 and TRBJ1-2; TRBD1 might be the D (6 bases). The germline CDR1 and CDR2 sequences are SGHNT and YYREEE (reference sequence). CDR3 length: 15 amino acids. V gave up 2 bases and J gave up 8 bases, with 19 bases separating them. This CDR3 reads CASSLPGTTLWGYTF. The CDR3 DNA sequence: TGTGCCAGCAGCTTACCCGGGACAACTCTCTGGGGCTACACCTTC.

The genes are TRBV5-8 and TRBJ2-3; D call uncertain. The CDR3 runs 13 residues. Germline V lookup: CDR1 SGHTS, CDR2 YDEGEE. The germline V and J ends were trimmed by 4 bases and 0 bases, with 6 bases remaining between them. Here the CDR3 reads CASSPPSTDTQYF. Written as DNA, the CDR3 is TGTGCCAGCAGCCCCCCGAGCACAGATACGCAGTATTTT.

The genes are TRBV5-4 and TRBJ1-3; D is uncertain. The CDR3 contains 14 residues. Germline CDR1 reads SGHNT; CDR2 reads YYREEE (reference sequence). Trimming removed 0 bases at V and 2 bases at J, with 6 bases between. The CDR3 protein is CASSLEQAGNTIYF. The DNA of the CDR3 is TGTGCCAGCAGCTTGGAACAAGCTGGAAACACCATATATTTT.

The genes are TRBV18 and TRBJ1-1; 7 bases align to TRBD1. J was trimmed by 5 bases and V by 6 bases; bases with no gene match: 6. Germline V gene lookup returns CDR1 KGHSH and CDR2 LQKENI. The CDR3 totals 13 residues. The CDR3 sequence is CASSTGVWTEAFF. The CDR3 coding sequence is TGTGCCAGCTCCACAGGGGTGTGGACTGAAGCTTTCTTT. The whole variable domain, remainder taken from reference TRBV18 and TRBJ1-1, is NAGVMQNPRHLVRRRGQEARLRCSPMKGHSHVYWYRQLPEEGLKFMVYLQKENIIDESGMPKERFSAEFPKEGPSILRIQQVVRGDSAAYFCASSTGVWTEAFFGQGTRLTVV.

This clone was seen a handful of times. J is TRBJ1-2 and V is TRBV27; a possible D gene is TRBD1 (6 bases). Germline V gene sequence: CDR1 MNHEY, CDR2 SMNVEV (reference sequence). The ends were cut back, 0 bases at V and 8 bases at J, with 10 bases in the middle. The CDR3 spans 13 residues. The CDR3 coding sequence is TGTGCCAGCAGTTTATCGGGGGCGGGCGGCTACACCTTC. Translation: CASSLSGAGGYTF.